This TCR beta chain came from a study of early T cells in non-severe SARS-CoV-2 infection. On the study more broadly: Alpha and beta chains were unpaired, from unsorted whole-blood bulk RNA. Findings and caveats of the study: Anti-spike CD8 responses were favored in VDJdb matching, and private and CD4 specificities were missed.

This clonotype was recorded at least ten times. The antigen is unknown. Germline V gene sequence: CDR1 LGHDT, CDR2 YNNKEL (reference sequence). This CDR3 comprises 12 residues. Deletions cut 2 bases from V and 5 bases from J, with 6 bases between. Unique molecular identifiers (one per individual cDNA molecule) were attached. TCRdb called the 5' RACE reads again in MiXCR, with one record for every CDR3 protein. This sample has 70,000 to 95,000 distinct CDR3 sequences, with approximately 10% found just once. This TCR was sampled from an adult who was a healthcare worker with PCR-confirmed SARS-CoV-2 infection or an uninfected control (not recorded which). The V call is TRBV3-1, the J call TRBJ2-5; no firm D call. Sequenced material: whole blood. The CDR3 region is CASSQISETQYF. The CDR3 DNA reads TGTGCCAGCAGCCAAATTTCGGAGACCCAGTACTTC.